A selection of T cell receptor beta chains follows, all from one sample in a study of beta chain features in type 1 diabetes. The assay was immunoSEQ multiplex PCR, and TCRdb's table has in-frame clones only and misses some. The sample consists of more than 350,000 clones, over 10% of them appearing once. Sample: naive CD4+ T cells from blood. The receptors originated from a woman younger than 30 in good health. Both conserved end residues are part of each CDR3. The D gene is left open where the match is weak. Clone size, where shown, is once, few, many, or a class for clones that have expanded.

.	TRBJ2-5	few	TRBV15	TGTGCCACCAGCAGAGATTCCCCCGGGGGGCCGGAGACCCAGTACTTC	CATSRDSPGGPETQYF
.	TRBJ1-2	.	TRBV9	TGTGCCAGCAGCGTAGGTCGGGACCTGGGAGGTGGCTACACCTTC	CASSVGRDLGGGYTF
TRBD2	TRBJ2-7	.	TRBV19	TGTGCCAGTAGTATCCGACTAGCGGGAGCCTACGAGCAGTACTTC	CASSIRLAGAYEQYF
.	TRBJ2-7	.	TRBV30	TGTGCCTGGAGTATCCAACAGGGTAACGAGCAGTACTTC	CAWSIQQGNEQYF
.	TRBJ2-2	few	TRBV27	TGTGCCAGCAGTTTCGCCCCCGGGACAACAACCGGGGAGCTGTTTTTT	CASSFAPGTTTGELFF
.	TRBJ2-5	few	TRBV2	TGTGCCAGCGGCTCGGGGCTAGGTTCCCAGTACTTC	CASGSGLGSQYF
.	TRBJ1-2	few	TRBV29-1	TGCAGCGTTGTTGGGGCCGGTGGCTACACCTTC	CSVVGAGGYTF
.	TRBJ1-4	few	TRBV4-3	TGCGCCAGCAGCCAAGTCCCCGGGACGGGTCGGAAACTGTTTTTT	CASSQVPGTGRKLFF
TRBD1	TRBJ1-4	.	TRBV10-3	TGTGCCACAGGACAGGGGGAGGCAACTAATGAAAAACTGTTTTTT	CATGQGEATNEKLFF
TRBD2	TRBJ2-3	.	TRBV7-2	TGTGCCAGCAGCCTAGGACTAGCGGGAGGCCTCTTGGGCACAGATACGCAGTATTTT	CASSLGLAGGLLGTDTQYF
.	TRBJ1-1	few	TRBV7-9	TGTGCCAGCAGCTTCCCAGGGGCTAACACTGAAGCTTTCTTT	CASSFPGANTEAFF
.	TRBJ2-2	few	TRBV7-2	TGTGCCAGCAGCTTAGCCCTAACGGGCACCGGGGAGCTGTTTTTT	CASSLALTGTGELFF
TRBD1	TRBJ1-1	.	TRBV4-3	TGCGCCAGCAGCCTTAGGGACAGGGGGAACACTGAAGCTTTCTTT	CASSLRDRGNTEAFF